The 27 T cell receptor beta chains in this list originate from one sample, sequenced in a study of T cells in Graves' hyperthyroidism and ophthalmopathy. TCR beta CDR3 regions were amplified from RNA transcripts. The primer set for the first-round RT-PCR of the TCR CDR3 was HTBI. TCRdb fed the multiplex PCR reads into MiXCR, producing one record per CDR3 protein. The data show over 700,000 distinct CDR3 sequences, over 35% seen once. Sequenced material: blood. These receptors were collected from a man in his late teens or twenties with Graves' hyperthyroidism.

Only a few counts were recorded for this clonotype. The chain couples TRBV11-3 to TRBJ2-7; TRBD1 agrees at 10 bases. The CDR3 runs 16 residues. Germline V gives CDR1 SGHNT, CDR2 YENEEA. V gave up 8 bases and J gave up 3 bases; unmatched junction bases: 13. The CDR3 region is CASSSSSGTGVYEQYF. The CDR3 DNA reads as TGTGCCAGCTCATCTTCGTCCGGGACAGGGGTCTACGAGCAGTACTTC.

This sequence joins TRBV4-3 and TRBJ1-5; TRBD1 is a possible D gene (5 bases). CDR1 is LGHNA and CDR2 is YSLEER in the germline V gene. The CDR3 runs to 15 residues. The V end lost 0 bases, the J end lost 5 bases, and 11 bases lay between the germline ends. CDR3 protein: CASSQEGEGDQPQHF. The CDR3 DNA follows: TGCGCCAGCAGCCAAGAAGGGGAGGGCGATCAGCCCCAGCATTTT.

V usage is TRBV7-2 and J usage is TRBJ2-7; 8 nucleotides line up with TRBD1. There are 15 residues in the CDR3. V lost 5 bases to trimming and J lost 6 bases; unmatched junction nucleotides: 12. Germline V gene lookup returns CDR1 SGHTA and CDR2 FQGNSA. This CDR3 reads CASSHIGDRLGEQYF. DNA for the CDR3: TGTGCCAGCAGCCATATTGGGGACAGGCTAGGCGAGCAGTACTTC. Full variable domain (rest looked up from reference TRBV7-2 and TRBJ2-7): GAGVSQSPSNKVTEKGKDVELRCDPISGHTALYWYRQSLGQGLEFLIYFQGNSAPDKSGLPSDRFSAERTGGSVSTLTIQRTQQEDSAVYLCASSHIGDRLGEQYFGPGTRLTVT.

The CDR3: CATTPGTSGGSWETQYF. CDR3 DNA sequence: TGTGCCACCACCCCAGGGACTAGCGGGGGTTCGTGGGAGACCCAGTACTTC. The chain links TRBV15 to TRBJ2-5, with 14 bases aligning to TRBD2. The ends lost 7 bases at V and 5 bases at J; junction bases unmatched: 12. Per the germline V gene, CDR1 is LNHNV and CDR2 is YYDKDF (reference sequence). There are 17 residues in the CDR3.

This clonotype was observed many times. The genes are TRBV7-9 and TRBJ1-4, with D perhaps TRBD1 (5 bases). The ends were cut back, 5 bases at V and 7 bases at J, with 17 bases in the middle. The CDR3 loop spans 15 amino acids. Germline loops: CDR1 SEHNR, CDR2 FQNEAQ (reference sequence). For the CDR3, the DNA is TGTGCCAGCAGCAACCGGGACTTAGGCGGTGAAAAACTGTTTTTT. Its protein product is CASSNRDLGGEKLFF.

This clonotype was counted only a few times. This chain uses TRBV6-2 or TRBV6-3 with TRBJ2-7, with D perhaps matching TRBD1 (6 bases). CDR3 length equals 13 residues. From germline, CDR1 is MNHEY and CDR2 SVGEGT. Trimming left V 1 base short and J 7 bases short, with 11 bases between. The CDR3 loop reads CASSYFRTDEQYF. The CDR3 region has the DNA TGTGCCAGCAGTTACTTTCGGACAGATGAGCAGTACTTC.

V is TRBV7-9 and J is TRBJ2-7; TRBD1 matches 7 bases. J gave up 4 bases and V 4 bases, and 13 bases lay outside the gene matches. This CDR3 contains 16 residues. The V gene's germline CDR1 is SEHNR and CDR2 FQNEAQ (reference sequence). CDR3 residues: CASSSPEGANLYEQYF. Here the CDR3 DNA reads TGTGCCAGCAGCTCCCCCGAGGGGGCCAATCTTTACGAGCAGTACTTC.

The chain carries TRBV20-1 and TRBJ1-1; D not resolved. There are 10 residues in the CDR3. CDR1 and CDR2 from the germline V gene are DFQATT and SNEGSKA (reference sequence). Deletions cut 6 bases from V and 7 bases from J, with 9 bases between. The CDR3: CSARWIEAFF. CDR3 in DNA: TGCAGTGCGCGGTGGATTGAAGCTTTCTTT.

The J gene is TRBJ1-2, the V gene TRBV10-3, with 7 positions matching TRBD1. Germline V gene lookup returns CDR1 ENHRY and CDR2 SYGVKD. Trimming took 5 bases from V and 4 from J; bases not matched to a gene: 4. CDR3 length: 13 amino acids. CDR3 sequence (DNA): TGTGCCATCAGTTTACAGGGGACCTATGGCTACACCTTC. Translating it yields CAISLQGTYGYTF.

This clonotype was detected a few times. This chain uses TRBV19 with TRBJ1-5, with D possibly being TRBD1 (5 bases). CDR1 is LNHDA, CDR2 SQIVND, per germline (reference sequence). V was shortened by 4 bases and J by 5 bases, with 24 bases between the two germline ends. The CDR3 loop spans 18 amino acids. The CDR3 protein is CASSTEAGAVVSHQPQHF. In nucleotides, the CDR3 is TGTGCCAGTAGTACCGAGGCTGGGGCAGTAGTATCACATCAGCCCCAGCATTTT. The entire variable domain, with the rest obtained from reference TRBV19 and TRBJ1-5, is as follows: DGGITQSPKYLFRKEGQNVTLSCEQNLNHDAMYWYRQDPGQGLRLIYYSQIVNDFQKGDIAEGYSVSREKKESFPLTVTSAQKNPTAFYLCASSTEAGAVVSHQPQHFGDGTRLSIL.

This clonotype was observed at least ten times. The V and J genes are TRBV5-8 and TRBJ2-5; D is unresolved. Per germline, CDR1 SGHTS and CDR2 YDEGEE. Trimming left V 0 bases short and J 0 bases short, with 6 bases between. The CDR3 has 14 residues. The CDR3 DNA reads as TGTGCCAGCAGCTTGGTGAGGTACCAAGAGACCCAGTACTTC. This translates into CASSLVRYQETQYF.

This clonotype was found many times. The J gene is TRBJ1-1, the V gene TRBV20-1; D is unresolved. The germline gives CDR1 DFQATT, CDR2 SNEGSKA (reference sequence). The length of the CDR3 is 11 residues. Trimming took 8 bases from V and 1 from J, leaving 8 bases between them. The CDR3 is CSSRRNTEAFF. The CDR3 bases are TGCAGTTCCAGGCGGAACACTGAAGCTTTCTTT.

The chain uses TRBV14 and TRBJ1-1; D unresolved. CDR3 length: 13 amino acids. Germline lookup yields CDR1 SGHDN and CDR2 FVKESK. V was cut by 5 bases and J by 3 bases, with 10 bases left in between. The CDR3 nucleotides read TGTGCCAGCAGCTATGGATCGTACACTGAAGCTTTCTTT. It is translated as CASSYGSYTEAFF.

This clonotype has just a few counts. This rearrangement joins TRBV19 to TRBJ1-1, with D perhaps matching TRBD1 (5 bases). Trimming took 1 base from V and 4 from J, leaving 19 bases between them. The CDR3 contains 17 residues. Germline V CDR1 and CDR2: LNHDA, SQIVND (reference sequence). The CDR3 here is CASSIVVMARRGTEAFF. The CDR3 DNA reads TGTGCCAGTAGTATAGTCGTTATGGCGAGGAGGGGCACTGAAGCTTTCTTT.

CDR3 amino acids: CASSELGQGFHEQYF. The DNA for the CDR3 is TGTGCCAGCAGTGAACTGGGACAGGGGTTCCACGAGCAGTACTTC. The rearrangement uses TRBV6-5 and TRBJ2-7; 10 bases map to TRBD1. This CDR3 has 15 residues. Germline V gene data show CDR1 as MNHEY and CDR2 as SVGAGI. Trimming at V came to 5 bases and at J to 5 bases, leaving 9 bases not matched to a gene.

A few counts support this clonotype. The CDR3 spells CASRDQAGVTYEQYF. Written as DNA, the CDR3 is TGTGCCAGCAGAGACCAAGCGGGAGTGACATACGAGCAGTACTTC. The chain employs TRBV2 and TRBJ2-7, with 8 nucleotides matching TRBD2. The ends lost 6 bases at V and 4 bases at J; junction bases unmatched: 11. The CDR3 has 15 amino acids. Germline CDR1 and CDR2: SNHLY and FYNNEI.

The chain combines TRBV19 with TRBJ1-1; TRBD1 is a possible D gene (6 bases). CDR1 is LNHDA and CDR2 is SQIVND in the germline V gene (reference sequence). With 11 bases removed from V and 0 bases from J, the gap between germline ends came to 13 bases. This CDR3 comprises 13 residues. CDR3 DNA: TGTGCCGCCATAGGGACACTGAACACTGAAGCTTTCTTT. Translating it yields CAAIGTLNTEAFF.

This clonotype was found once. This chain links TRBV19 with TRBJ2-6; D might be TRBD1 (5 bases). Germline V gene sequence: CDR1 LNHDA, CDR2 SQIVND (reference sequence). Trimming pared 0 bases from V and 7 bases from J, leaving 13 bases between. CDR3 length: 16 residues. As DNA, the CDR3 is TGTGCCAGTAGTATAGATGAAGGGGATAGAGCCAACGTCCTGACTTTC. Its translation: CASSIDEGDRANVLTF. Looking up the rest from reference TRBV19 and TRBJ2-6 gives the full variable domain: DGGITQSPKYLFRKEGQNVTLSCEQNLNHDAMYWYRQDPGQGLRLIYYSQIVNDFQKGDIAEGYSVSREKKESFPLTVTSAQKNPTAFYLCASSIDEGDRANVLTFGAGSRLTVL.

This clonotype was observed a few times. The V and J genes are TRBV7-2 and TRBJ2-7; 8 bases fit TRBD2. The CDR3 loop spans 14 amino acids. Germline values: CDR1 SGHTA, CDR2 FQGNSA. The trim removed 5 bases at V and 3 bases at J, leaving 6 bases unmatched. The CDR3 DNA reads as TGTGCCAGCAGCAGTGCGGGGGGACTCTACGAGCAGTACTTC. It codes for CASSSAGGLYEQYF.

CDR3 protein: CASSVEQGQPQYF. The CDR3, as DNA: TGTGCCAGCAGTGTGGAACAGGGACAGCCCCAGTACTTC. This chain connects TRBV2 to TRBJ2-5, with 7 bases fitting TRBD1. Germline lookup yields CDR1 SNHLY and CDR2 FYNNEI. This CDR3 has 13 amino acids. The V and J ends lost 4 bases and 9 bases, in that order; junction bases with no gene match: 8.

There are many counts of this clonotype. This chain links TRBV2 with TRBJ1-5, with unresolved D. Germline CDR1 and CDR2: SNHLY and FYNNEI. Deletions cut 3 bases from V and 0 bases from J, with 9 bases between. The length of the CDR3 is 15 residues. The CDR3 protein is CASSDLDGSNQPQHF. Here the CDR3 DNA reads TGTGCCAGCAGTGATCTGGACGGTAGCAATCAGCCCCAGCATTTT.

This clonotype has a count of ten or more. The J gene is TRBJ2-6, the V gene TRBV2; D gene uncertain. Deletions cut 1 base from V and 0 bases from J, with 16 bases between. In germline, CDR1 is SNHLY, CDR2 FYNNEI. The CDR3 contains 19 residues. CDR3 sequence reads: CASSEEGSPGISGANVLTF. The CDR3 nucleotides are TGTGCCAGCAGTGAAGAAGGCAGCCCGGGCATCTCTGGGGCCAACGTCCTGACTTTC.

This clonotype was found many times. J is TRBJ2-7 and V is TRBV29-1; no definite D call. The length of the CDR3 is 13 residues. V gave up 1 base and J gave up 7 bases, with 14 bases separating them. Germline CDR1 reads SQVTM; CDR2 reads ANQGSEA. CDR3 sequence: CSVEGTALGEQYF. The CDR3 DNA follows: TGCAGCGTTGAAGGGACGGCTTTAGGAGAGCAGTACTTC.

This clonotype was detected ten times or more. The V call is TRBV10-3, the J call TRBJ1-5; unclear D gene. The CDR3 runs to 14 residues. The V end was cut by 1 base, the J end by 1 base, with 5 bases between. Germline V lookup: CDR1 ENHRY, CDR2 SYGVKD. CDR3 sequence (DNA): TGTGCCATCAGTGAGTGGCAGAGCAATCAGCCCCAGCATTTT. Protein: CAISEWQSNQPQHF.

The chain is built from TRBV10-3 and TRBJ1-5; D uncertain. V was pared by 4 bases and J by 12 bases, with 16 bases between. Germline CDR1 reads ENHRY; CDR2 reads SYGVKD. The CDR3 covers 13 residues. The CDR3 nucleotides are TGTGCCATCAGTGTGCATCTGGGCCGACTCCAGCATTTT. Protein sequence: CAISVHLGRLQHF.

This clonotype has only a few counts. The genes are TRBV4-2 and TRBJ2-7; no firm D call. This CDR3 contains 14 residues. V lost 1 base and J 6 bases, leaving 13 bases between the germline ends. Germline V gene lookup returns CDR1 LGHNA and CDR2 YNFKEQ. CDR3 sequence reads: CASSQGHRGGEQYF. The CDR3 DNA is TGTGCCAGCAGCCAAGGACATCGCGGTGGCGAGCAGTACTTC.

This clonotype was counted many times. The rearrangement uses TRBV29-1 and TRBJ1-1, with a tentative D call TRBD1 (5 bases). Trimming pared 3 bases from V and 7 bases from J, leaving 15 bases between. The CDR3 contains 13 residues. Germline assignment: CDR1 SQVTM and CDR2 ANQGSEA. The CDR3 region is CSVETEKGLEAFF. In DNA form, the CDR3 reads TGCAGCGTTGAGACAGAGAAGGGTCTTGAAGCTTTCTTT.